These 16 T cell receptor beta chains were sequenced from one sample in a study of blood T cells in healthy people across ages. The authors ran a second PCR of 7 to 11 cycles using a sample-barcoded 5' primer and a J-beta primer mix. In TCRdb, the 5' RACE reads were re-called with MiXCR into one record per CDR3 protein. The repertoire holds 1.5 million to 2 million distinct CDR3 sequences, with 28% as singletons. Source material: blood. Receptors were obtained from a woman aged 25 to 39 in good health.

This chain uses TRBV5-1 with TRBJ2-3; maybe TRBD1 (5 bases). CDR1 is SGHRS, CDR2 YFSETQ, per germline. V was pared by 4 bases and J by 7 bases, with 10 bases between. The CDR3 consists of 12 residues. CDR3 in amino acids: CASSPDMNTQYF. CDR3 DNA: TGCGCCAGCAGCCCGGACATGAATACGCAGTATTTT. The entire variable domain, with the rest obtained from reference TRBV5-1 and TRBJ2-3, is as follows: KAGVTQTPRYLIKTRGQQVTLSCSPISGHRSVSWYQQTPGQGLQFLFEYFSETQRNKGNFPGRFSGRQFSNSRSEMNVSTLELGDSALYLCASSPDMNTQYFGPGTRLTVL.

V usage is TRBV28 and J usage is TRBJ2-7, with TRBD2 as a possible D gene (5 bases). Trimming took 7 bases from V and 2 from J, leaving 18 bases between them. The CDR3 covers 15 residues. Germline values: CDR1 MDHEN, CDR2 SYDVKM. CDR3 in DNA: TGTGCCAGCAATTCCCCGGGATGCGGCCCCTACGAGCAGTACTTC. Its protein is CASNSPGCGPYEQYF. Full variable domain (rest looked up from reference TRBV28 and TRBJ2-7): DVKVTQSSRYLVKRTGEKVFLECVQDMDHENMFWYRQDPGLGLRLIYFSYDVKMKEKGDIPEGYSVSREKKERFSLILESASTNQTSMYLCASNSPGCGPYEQYFGPGTRLTVT.

This clonotype was seen a few times. The V gene is TRBV6-5, the J gene TRBJ2-5, with D perhaps assigned TRBD1 or TRBD2 (5 bases each). The J call could be wrong; TRBJ2-7 is a better fit for the DNA end. Germline CDR1 MNHEY, CDR2 SVGAGI. The CDR3 covers 18 residues. For the CDR3, the DNA is TGTGCCAGCAGTTACCCTTGGAGTAGGTGGGGACCTGGGGACGAGCAGTACTTC. This encodes CASSYPWSRWGPGDEQYF.

This clonotype has at least ten counts. This chain's CDR3 is CSAREGLYGEQYF. Here the CDR3 DNA reads TGCAGTGCTAGAGAGGGACTCTATGGGGAGCAGTACTTC. The chain uses TRBV20-1 and TRBJ2-7, with D possibly being TRBD2 (6 bases). The germline gives CDR1 DFQATT, CDR2 SNEGSKA (reference sequence). Trimming took off 0 bases at V and 7 bases at J, with 13 bases between the two ends. There are 13 residues in the CDR3.

This sequence joins TRBV4-3 and TRBJ2-3; D is undetermined. In germline, CDR1 is LGHNA, CDR2 YSLEER. V dropped 4 bases and J dropped 1 base, with 12 bases sitting between them. The CDR3 is 15 residues long. CDR3 in DNA: TGCGCCAGCAGCCTTGACCCTAAGGGCACAGATACGCAGTATTTT. Residues: CASSLDPKGTDTQYF.

This clonotype was counted many times. Here the CDR3 reads CASSLTGENIQYF. CDR3 bases: TGTGCCAGCAGCTTGACGGGGGAGAACATTCAGTACTTC. The rearrangement links TRBV7-9 to TRBJ2-4, with D maybe TRBD2 (6 bases). The germline CDR1 and CDR2 sequences are SEHNR and FQNEAQ (reference sequence). The CDR3 totals 13 residues. V was clipped by 3 bases and J by 7 bases, with 10 bases between them.

V is TRBV20-1 and J is TRBJ1-1; weak D call: TRBD1 (6 bases). Trimming took off 6 bases at V and 7 bases at J, with 15 bases between the two ends. Germline loops: CDR1 DFQATT, CDR2 SNEGSKA (reference sequence). The CDR3 spans 12 residues. CDR3 sequence: CSAESAGHEAFF. The CDR3 DNA is TGCAGTGCGGAGTCGGCGGGACATGAAGCTTTCTTT.

This chain joins TRBV18 and TRBJ1-1; 7 nucleotides align to TRBD1. This CDR3 is built from 15 residues. Germline V lookup: CDR1 KGHSH, CDR2 LQKENI. V was pared by 0 bases and J by 6 bases, with 7 bases of the junction left unmatched. The CDR3 bases are TGTGCCAGCTCACCACCGAGACAGGGTTGGTCTGAAGCTTTCTTT. Protein sequence: CASSPPRQGWSEAFF.

A few counts support this clonotype. The CDR3 region is CASSRTSIGEQYF. CDR3 in DNA: TGTGCCAGCAGTAGGACTAGCATCGGCGAGCAGTACTTC. The V call is TRBV12-3 or TRBV12-4, the J call TRBJ2-7, with 8 bases fitting TRBD2. J was trimmed by 6 bases and V by 5 bases; bases with no gene match: 6. This CDR3 region has 13 residues.

This clonotype was seen many times. The CDR3 reads CASSQARNTEAFF. In DNA form, the CDR3 reads TGTGCCAGCAGCCAAGCTCGGAACACTGAAGCTTTCTTT. The rearrangement uses TRBV4-2 and TRBJ1-1; D not resolved. In germline, CDR1 is LGHNA, CDR2 YNFKEQ. This CDR3 contains 13 residues. V was cut by 1 base and J by 1 base, with 4 bases left in between.

This clonotype was detected once. The CDR3 sequence is CASGRGVEETQYF. For the CDR3, the DNA is TGTGCCAGCGGTAGGGGCGTTGAAGAGACCCAGTACTTC. The chain recombines TRBV7-2 with TRBJ2-5; perhaps TRBD1 as D (5 bases). Germline CDR1 is SGHTA and CDR2 is FQGNSA. Trimming left V 8 bases short and J 3 bases short, with 13 bases between. The CDR3 sequence is 13 residues long. The whole variable domain, filled in from reference TRBV7-2 and TRBJ2-5, reads GAGVSQSPSNKVTEKGKDVELRCDPISGHTALYWYRQSLGQGLEFLIYFQGNSAPDKSGLPSDRFSAERTGGSVSTLTIQRTQQEDSAVYLCASGRGVEETQYFGPGTRLLVL.

This clonotype was observed a few times. The rearrangement links TRBV12-3 or TRBV12-4 to TRBJ1-3; no firm D call. The CDR3 contains 15 residues. V shed 3 bases and J shed 0 bases, with 9 bases lying between them. The CDR3: CASSFSQSSGNTIYF. As DNA, the CDR3 is TGTGCCAGCAGTTTCTCCCAAAGCTCTGGAAACACCATATATTTT.

The sample holds a few counts of this clonotype. This rearrangement joins TRBV27 to TRBJ1-5; tentatively, D is TRBD1 (5 bases). Germline values: CDR1 MNHEY, CDR2 SMNVEV (reference sequence). The V end was cut by 9 bases, the J end by 3 bases, with 18 bases between. This CDR3 has 15 amino acids. This CDR3 is CASYMRGIPNQPQHF. In nucleotides, the CDR3 is TGTGCCAGTTACATGCGGGGGATCCCCAATCAGCCCCAGCATTTT.

This clonotype was seen only a few times. This chain uses TRBV7-2 with TRBJ2-5; TRBD1 aligns across 8 bases. The CDR3 runs to 15 residues. The J segment lost 4 bases and the V segment lost 4 bases, leaving 8 bases of the junction unmatched. Looked up from germline, CDR1 is SGHTA and CDR2 is FQGNSA. CDR3 residues: CASSYGQGGRETQYF. The CDR3 nucleotides are TGTGCCAGCAGCTACGGACAGGGAGGAAGAGAGACCCAGTACTTC.

The chain couples TRBV14 to TRBJ2-4; perhaps TRBD2 as D (6 bases). The CDR3 is made up of 14 amino acids. CDR1 is SGHDN and CDR2 is FVKESK in the germline V gene. The V end lost 4 bases, the J end lost 6 bases, and 13 bases lay between the germline ends. This CDR3 reads CASSRGEDLNIQYF. DNA of the CDR3: TGTGCCAGCAGCCGGGGGGAGGATTTAAACATTCAGTACTTC. The full variable domain, its missing parts supplied by reference TRBV14 and TRBJ2-4, is EAGVTQFPSHSVIEKGQTVTLRCDPISGHDNLYWYRRVMGKEIKFLLHFVKESKQDESGMPNNRFLAERTGGTYSTLKVQPAELEDSGVYFCASSRGEDLNIQYFGAGTRLSVL.

This chain uses TRBV2 with TRBJ2-2, with D uncertain. The CDR3 is 14 residues long. Trimming pared 6 bases from V and 4 bases from J, leaving 12 bases between. The germline gives CDR1 SNHLY, CDR2 FYNNEI. The CDR3 DNA sequence: TGTGCCAGCAGGGTCGACTGGCTCACCGGGGAGCTGTTTTTT. Its protein product is CASRVDWLTGELFF.